This T cell receptor beta chain was recorded in a study of T cell changes during pregnancy in multiple sclerosis. Germline assignment: CDR1 SNHLY and CDR2 FYNNEI. Losses at the gene ends were 8 bases for V and 4 bases for J; bases not matched to a gene: 10. CDR3 size: 15 residues. Measured with immunoSEQ multiplex PCR; TCRdb has only the in-frame clones, and not every one. Counted here are around 37,000 clones, about 90% occurring once; the ten biggest clones make up under 30%. This clonotype originated in a female donor with multiple sclerosis, enrolled in a pregnancy study. The genes are TRBV2 and TRBJ2-3, with TRBD2 matching over 9 bases. The specimen comprised CD8+ T cells from peripheral blood mononuclear cells, sampled before pregnancy. In DNA form, the CDR3 reads TGTGCCAGCGTCGGCATAGCGGGAGCCCCAGATACGCAGTATTTT. Its translation is CASVGIAGAPDTQYF. Combining the CDR3 with reference TRBV2 and TRBJ2-3 gives the whole variable domain EPEVTQTPSHQVTQMGQEVILRCVPISNHLYFYWYRQILGQKVEFLVSFYNNEISEKSEIFDDQFSVERPDGSNFTLKIRSTKLEDSAMYFCASVGIAGAPDTQYFGPGTRLTVL.